The 23 T cell receptor beta chains below come from one sample, sequenced in a study of T cell clonality in common variable immunodeficiency (dated by TCRdb to the mid-2010s). The library was produced with the immunoSEQ multiplex PCR assay. In TCRdb, the immuneACCESS table is reduced to in-frame sequences with V and J assigned. These tables do not hold every clone; where another copy was compared, an unresolved V gene accounts for under half, and the others remain unexplained. In this sample the table shows 50,000 to 60,000 clones, and no singletons are among them. The ten largest clones take up around 5.4% of the sample. The material sequenced was peripheral blood mononuclear cells. These TCRs come from a person aged 18-69 years in good health.

This clone has a count of ten or more. CDR3 DNA, as far as it was read: TGCAGTGCTACGGAAACGGGGAGGGCCTCCTACGAG. It codes for CSATETGRASYE. The CDR3 reads in full as CSATETGRASYEQYF. V gene TRBV20-1 combines with J gene TRBJ2-7; 7 bases are shared with TRBD2. From the germline J gene comes the end of the CDR3, since the read stops 3 residues before it. Unmatched junction bases numbered 9, after V lost 4 bases and J lost 0 bases. Germline V gene sequence: CDR1 DFQATT, CDR2 SNEGSKA (reference sequence). The CDR3 spans 15 residues.

At least ten counts were recorded for this clone. Read sequence stops 3 residues before the CDR3 end, and the germline J gene provides the missing end. The J gene is TRBJ2-2, the V gene TRBV5-5; 7 bases line up with TRBD1. The CDR3 is 14 residues long. Trimming took 1 base from V and 8 from J; bases not matched to a gene: 5. Germline CDR1 reads SGHKS; CDR2 reads YYEKEE (reference sequence). The CDR3 loop reads CASSLNPRGGELFF. The CDR3 DNA, read in part, is TGTGCCAGCAGCTTGAACCCCAGGGGGGGGGAG.

This clone was seen repeatedly, ten times or more. The read ends 3 residues early relative to the CDR3; the germline J gene fills the gap. This chain uses TRBV20-1 with TRBJ1-2; 8 bases are a match to TRBD1. This CDR3 has 13 residues. Germline CDR1 reads DFQATT; CDR2 reads SNEGSKA (reference sequence). The CDR3 DNA, read in part, is TGCAGTGCTATACTGAGACAGGGGAGGGGC. This codes for CSAILRQGRG. The whole CDR3 protein is CSAILRQGRGYTF.

There are many counts of this clone. The read ends 3 residues early relative to the CDR3; the germline J gene fills the gap. The chain has TRBV5-1 and TRBJ1-4, with D hard to call. In germline, CDR1 is SGHRS, CDR2 YFSETQ. V lost 1 base and J lost 4, with 5 bases in between. The CDR3 runs to 13 residues. The CDR3 loop reads CASSLNINEKLFF. The DNA read from the CDR3 is TGCGCCAGCAGCTTGAACATTAATGAAAAA. Filled out from reference TRBV5-1 and TRBJ1-4, the complete variable domain reads KAGVTQTPRYLIKTRGQQVTLSCSPISGHRSVSWYQQTPGQGLQFLFEYFSETQRNKGNFPGRFSGRQFSNSRSEMNVSTLELGDSALYLCASSLNINEKLFFGSGTQLSVL.

This clone was observed at least ten times. The read is 3 residues too short to cover the CDR3 end, so that end is filled in from the germline J gene. The V gene is TRBV5-6, the J gene TRBJ2-5; TRBD2 might be the D (5 bases). This CDR3 contains 15 residues. The germline V gene encodes CDR1 SGHDT and CDR2 YYEEEE. Trimming removed 0 bases from V and 4 bases from J, with 13 bases in between. CDR3: CASSLDSRAAETQYF. Incomplete CDR3 DNA: TGTGCCAGCAGCTTGGATAGCCGAGCGGCAGAGACC.

At least ten counts were recorded for this clone. The sequenced CDR3 bases are TGTGCCAGCAGCTTAAGGACAGGGCCTTCTGAA. Amino acids: CASSLRTGPSE. The whole CDR3 is CASSLRTGPSEAFF. This rearrangement joins TRBV7-9 to TRBJ1-1; 8 bases match TRBD1. The read terminates 3 residues before the CDR3 end, so the remaining end is supplied by the germline J gene. The CDR3 length is 14 residues. Germline V lookup: CDR1 SEHNR, CDR2 FQNEAQ (reference sequence). The V segment lost 2 bases and the J segment 6 bases; nucleotides outside the gene matches: 5.

This clone was observed at least ten times. Sequencing ends 3 residues short of the CDR3 end; the germline J gene provides the rest. This rearrangement joins TRBV12-3 or TRBV12-4 to TRBJ1-2, with D possibly TRBD1 on 6 matching bases. The CDR3 has 17 amino acids. Trimming took off 4 bases at V and 0 bases at J, with 18 bases between the two ends. The sequenced part of the CDR3 DNA is TGTGCCAGCAGTTACGAAGTCCTGGGACACCCTAACTATGGC. Amino acids: CASSYEVLGHPNYG. The CDR3 reads in full as CASSYEVLGHPNYGYTF.

This clone appeared many times. The read stops 3 residues short of the end of the CDR3; the missing end is completed from the germline J gene. The V and J genes are TRBV20-1 and TRBJ2-1, with 7 bases that match TRBD2. The CDR3 sequence is 15 residues long. V trimming: 6 bases; J trimming: 2 bases; junction bases outside the gene matches: 10. Germline V CDR1 and CDR2: DFQATT, SNEGSKA (reference sequence). The covered CDR3 bases are TGCAGTGCCAACGCGGGAGCCAGGACCTACAATGAG. Translated, it gives CSANAGARTYNE. The CDR3 as a whole reads CSANAGARTYNEQFF.

This clone has a count of ten or more. The read terminates 3 residues before the CDR3 end, so the remaining end is supplied by the germline J gene. The genes are TRBV9 and TRBJ1-1, with TRBD1 matching 7 bases. CDR3 length equals 15 residues. The trim removed 3 bases at V and 4 bases at J, leaving 9 bases unmatched. Germline V CDR1 and CDR2: SGDLS, YYNGEE. CDR3 DNA (partial): TGTGCCAGCAGCGCGGGAGGGGGCGGTGGCACTGAA. Its protein product is CASSAGGGGGTE. The whole CDR3 protein is CASSAGGGGGTEAFF.

This clone has at least ten counts. The DNA ends 3 residues before the CDR3 does, and the rest of the CDR3 is filled in from the germline J gene. The chain carries TRBV20-1 and TRBJ2-6; tentative D call: TRBD1 (6 bases). Germline lookup yields CDR1 DFQATT and CDR2 SNEGSKA (reference sequence). V was shortened by 6 bases and J by 0 bases, with 12 bases between the two germline ends. The CDR3 loop spans 15 amino acids. The CDR3 bases that were read are TGCAGTGCCCCGGACAGAGGCTCTGGGGCCAACGTC. It codes for CSAPDRGSGANV. The whole CDR3 sequence is CSAPDRGSGANVLTF.

Points on this clone: The sequence runs out 3 residues before the end of the CDR3; the remainder is reconstructed from the germline J gene. The chain employs TRBV7-9 and TRBJ2-3; D is unclear. The CDR3 covers 12 residues. The germline V gene encodes CDR1 SEHNR and CDR2 FQNEAQ (reference sequence). V lost 6 bases and J 2 bases, leaving 6 bases between the germline ends. The covered CDR3 bases are TGTGCCAGCAGATTACTCACAGATACG. It yields the protein CASRLLTDT. The whole CDR3 sequence is CASRLLTDTQYF. Filled out from reference TRBV7-9 and TRBJ2-3, the complete variable domain reads DTGVSQNPRHKITKRGQNVTFRCDPISEHNRLYWYRQTLGQGPEFLTYFQNEAQLEKSRLLSDRFSAERPKGSFSTLEIQRTEQGDSAMYLCASRLLTDTQYFGPGTRLTVL.

On this clone itself: A junction boundary mismatches the germline segment, possibly from a read error. The read ends 3 residues early relative to the CDR3; the germline J gene fills the gap. The J gene is TRBJ2-2, the V gene TRBV7-9; a weak D match, TRBD2 (6 bases). CDR3 length equals 14 residues. The germline gives CDR1 SEHNR, CDR2 FQNEAQ (reference sequence). The sequenced CDR3 bases are TGTGCCAGCAGCTTGAGGGAGGTAACCGGGGGG. Translating it yields CASSLREVTGG. The whole CDR3 is CASSLREVTGGLFF.

Ten or more counts support this clone. The CDR3 end is not reached by the read, which stops 3 residues before it; the germline J gene fills it in. This chain connects TRBV10-1 to TRBJ2-2, with D possibly TRBD1 on 5 matching bases. CDR1 is WNHNN, CDR2 SYGVQD, per germline (reference sequence). Trimming took off 5 bases at V and 2 bases at J, with 12 bases between the two ends. The CDR3 has 15 amino acids. The CDR3 is CASSKGALNTGELFF. CDR3 DNA (partial): TGCGCCAGCAGTAAAGGGGCCCTCAACACCGGGGAG.

In the case of this clone: The read is 3 residues too short to cover the CDR3 end, so that end is filled in from the germline J gene. Different DNA sequences within this sample yield the same CDR3. The chain joins TRBV11-3 to TRBJ2-1; D is perhaps TRBD2 (6 bases). The V gene lost 4 bases and the J gene lost 0 bases, with 10 bases spanning the gap. The CDR3 sequence is 15 residues long. Germline CDR1 SGHNT, CDR2 YENEEA. The CDR3 DNA, read in part, is TGTGCCAGCAGCTCTGGAGGGCCCTCCTACAATGAG. As protein: CASSSGGPSYNE. The CDR3 as a whole reads CASSSGGPSYNEQFF.

This clone came up many times. The read terminates 3 residues before the CDR3 end, so the remaining end is supplied by the germline J gene. The chain recombines TRBV7-2 with TRBJ2-5; D possibly corresponds to TRBD2 (6 bases). The germline V and J ends were trimmed by 1 base and 4 bases, with 10 bases remaining between them. CDR3 length: 14 residues. Germline CDR1 and CDR2: SGHTA and FQGNSA. The sequenced CDR3 bases are TGTGCCAGCAGCTTAGGACTGGGGGGAGAGACC. Its protein product is CASSLGLGGET. The full CDR3 protein is CASSLGLGGETQYF.

This clone came up many times. The read finishes 3 residues shy of the CDR3 end, and the germline J gene is used to complete it. The V call is TRBV15, the J call TRBJ1-2; 9 bases are shared with TRBD1. The CDR3 is made up of 14 amino acids. Germline V gene sequence: CDR1 LNHNV, CDR2 YYDKDF (reference sequence). The V segment lost 2 bases and the J segment 4 bases; nucleotides outside the gene matches: 2. CDR3 loop: CATSRQGQGYGYTF. CDR3 DNA, as far as it was read: TGTGCCACCAGCAGACAGGGACAGGGCTATGGC.

This clone was seen repeatedly, ten times or more. The read terminates 3 residues ahead of where the CDR3 ends, so the germline J gene completes it. The chain is built from TRBV6-2 or TRBV6-3 and TRBJ2-7, with unresolved D. V lost 4 bases and J 2 bases, leaving 18 bases between the germline ends. The germline CDR1 and CDR2 sequences are MNHEY and SVGEGT. CDR3 length: 16 residues. Here the CDR3 reads CASSSKMTEFTYEQYF. The CDR3 DNA, read in part, is TGTGCCAGCAGTTCAAAGATGACTGAATTCACCTACGAG.

This clone was picked up many times. Read data end 3 residues before the CDR3 end; the end is taken from the germline J gene. This sequence joins TRBV20-1 and TRBJ2-3; possibly TRBD2 for D (6 bases). The CDR3 covers 14 residues. The germline CDR1 and CDR2 sequences are DFQATT and SNEGSKA (reference sequence). The V end lost 4 bases, the J end lost 2 bases, and 13 bases lay between the germline ends. CDR3 residues: CSATGTSSTDTQYF. Partial CDR3 DNA: TGCAGTGCTACAGGGACTTCCTCCACAGATACG.

Many counts were recorded for this clone. The read terminates 3 residues ahead of where the CDR3 ends, so the germline J gene completes it. This rearrangement joins TRBV11-2 to TRBJ2-7; TRBD1 aligns across 9 bases. The CDR3 loop spans 14 amino acids. Germline V gives CDR1 SGHAT, CDR2 FQNNGV. Trimming cost V 5 bases and J 2 bases; bases outside gene matches: 4. The sequenced part of the CDR3 DNA is TGTGCCAGCAGCCCTGGGACAGGGCCCTACGAG. It encodes CASSPGTGPYE. The full CDR3 protein reads CASSPGTGPYEQYF.

This clone was recorded a few times. The read terminates 3 residues before the CDR3 end, so the remaining end is supplied by the germline J gene. The J gene is TRBJ1-5, the V gene TRBV19, with D maybe TRBD1 (6 bases). Trimming removed 4 bases at V and 3 bases at J, with 13 bases between. Per germline, CDR1 LNHDA and CDR2 SQIVND (reference sequence). There are 15 residues in the CDR3. CDR3: CASSRTENTNQPQHF. The DNA read from the CDR3 is TGTGCCAGTAGTAGGACAGAAAACACCAATCAGCCC.

This clone came up many times. The part of the CDR3 DNA that was read is TGCAGCGTTCAGGGCAGGACGAACACCGGGGAG. Amino acids: CSVQGRTNTGE. The whole CDR3 sequence is CSVQGRTNTGELFF. V is TRBV29-1 and J is TRBJ2-2; tentative D call: TRBD1 (5 bases). The read comes to an end 3 residues before the CDR3 does, leaving the germline J gene to fill in the end. The germline V gene has CDR1 SQVTM and CDR2 ANQGSEA. V was shortened by 5 bases and J by 0 bases, with 10 bases between the two germline ends. The CDR3 sequence is 14 residues long.

This clone occurred many times. The read halts 3 residues ahead of the CDR3 end, with the missing end drawn from the germline J gene. J is TRBJ2-5 and V is TRBV11-2; D might be TRBD1 (6 bases). Germline V gene data show CDR1 as SGHAT and CDR2 as FQNNGV. Trimming left V 6 bases short and J 2 bases short, with 13 bases between. This CDR3 is built from 14 residues. CDR3 sequence reads: CASRLGTLQETQYF. The sequenced part of the CDR3 DNA is TGTGCCAGCAGACTAGGGACACTACAAGAGACC.

This clone was seen ten or more times. The read terminates 3 residues before the CDR3 end, so the remaining end is supplied by the germline J gene. The rearrangement joins TRBV19 to TRBJ1-5, with TRBD1 identical over 9 bases. The CDR3 has 18 residues. With 5 bases clipped from V and 0 bases from J, the junction kept 11 bases outside the gene matches. Germline V gene lookup returns CDR1 LNHDA and CDR2 SQIVND (reference sequence). Here the CDR3 reads CASSLFGTGPSSNQPQHF. CDR3 bases read: TGTGCCAGTAGTCTTTTCGGGACAGGGCCTTCTAGCAATCAGCCC.